Below, one TCR beta chain is given with its context. Its target is not known. The record originates from a study of radiotherapy plus CTLA-4 blockade in lung cancer. Background on the study: Among patients, over 15% showed objective responses, and 30% to 40% had disease control.

Trimming cost V 0 bases and J 2 bases; bases outside gene matches: 4. The length of the CDR3 is 16 residues. The germline CDR1 and CDR2 sequences are SGHRS and YFSETQ. The study, taken as a whole, reports: Reports state that early shifts in blood T cell clones, with interferon-beta, best predicted response. Researchers report tumor-derived TCR clones expanding in blood after radiotherapy plus ipilimumab.

Sequencing used immunoSEQ multiplex PCR; TCRdb keeps in-frame clones, though not all of them. The table shows 120,000 or so clones, with just under 90% occurring only once. It was focal radiation plus CTLA-4 blockade with ipilimumab that patients with chemo-refractory metastatic non-small-cell lung cancer received. The material was peripheral blood, obtained from a patient treated with radiotherapy plus ipilimumab. The source of this sequence is a human donor with non-small cell lung cancer that progressed on radiotherapy plus ipilimumab. V and J are TRBV5-1 and TRBJ1-2, with 10 bases that match TRBD1. The DNA for the CDR3 is TGCGCCAGCAGCTTGGCTCCGGGACAGGGGAACTATGGCTACACCTTC. Translating it yields CASSLAPGQGNYGYTF.